This T cell receptor beta chain was captured in a study of PD-1 blockade in mismatch repair-deficient tumors. Study details: Patients had around twelve mismatch repair-deficient cancer types, all previously treated and progressing.

V was cut by 0 bases and J by 0 bases, with 9 bases left in between. Germline V gene lookup returns CDR1 MNHNS and CDR2 SASEGT. CDR3 length: 16 residues. In its sample, this clone was seen once. The antigen is unknown. Data came from immunoSEQ multiplex PCR; TCRdb stores just in-frame clones and leaves some out. The data hold approximately 38,000 clones, with about 88% observed a single time. Overall study results and limits: After pembrolizumab, tumor-resident clones rose rapidly, then generally contracted before radiologic responses.

The TCR comes from an adult with mismatch repair-deficient cancer. The sample here was peripheral blood, taken about 80 weeks after starting pembrolizumab. The genes are TRBV6-1 and TRBJ1-5, with no clear D. The CDR3 protein is CASSEAIVNSNQPQHF. Here the CDR3 DNA reads TGTGCCAGCAGTGAAGCTATAGTAAATAGCAATCAGCCCCAGCATTTT.